This T cell receptor beta chain was documented in a study of OX40 agonist ivuxolimab in advanced cancers. Overall study context: Ivuxolimab, an antibody acting as an agonist of OX40 (CD134), was used to treat patients. Dose-escalation patients' cancers were hepatocellular carcinoma, melanoma, renal cell or head and neck cancer.

Findings and limits, study-wide: The study observed clonal expansion of CD4+ and CD8+ blood T cells by week 6 at 0.1 to 3.0 mg/kg.

Only in-frame clones appear in the TCRdb table, and some are missing; sequencing was by immunoSEQ multiplex PCR. The profile shows 30,000 to 40,000 clones, 82% of them singletons. The CDR3 sequence is 16 residues long. CDR1 is SGHTS, CDR2 YDEGEE, per germline. V lost 6 bases and J lost 0; bases outside the gene matches: 11. On this clone itself: Its antigen remains unknown.

The starting material was CD4+ or CD8+ T cells sorted from blood, obtained in a trial of the OX40 agonist ivuxolimab. This receptor was taken from an adult with an advanced solid tumor such as melanoma, head and neck, liver or kidney cancer. The chain recombines TRBV5-8 with TRBJ2-7, with 8 bases lining up with TRBD1. The CDR3 coding sequence is TGTGCCAGCACCGACCTGACAGGGGATAACTCCTACGAGCAGTACTTC. This translates into CASTDLTGDNSYEQYF.